The text below deals with one T cell receptor beta chain. Antigen specificity is unknown. V was trimmed by 3 bases and J by 2 bases, leaving 8 bases between them. This CDR3 has 14 residues. Germline values: CDR1 SGHNT, CDR2 YENEEA. Scientists amplified the TCR beta CDR3 regions from RNA transcripts. After a first-round RT-PCR with HTBI primers, a second-round multiplex PCR was run. Each CDR3 protein is one row after TCRdb ran MiXCR on the multiplex PCR reads. Of 200,000 to 300,000 distinct CDR3 sequences listed, less than 55% are singletons. This record belongs to a study of Graves' ophthalmopathy and Graves' hyperthyroidism. Study results and limitations: Ophthalmopathy progression predictions by the model showed around 72% specificity and over 60% sensitivity.

This receptor was obtained from an adult man with Graves' ophthalmopathy. The rearrangement joins TRBV11-3 to TRBJ1-3; D is undetermined. Sequencing input: peripheral blood. The CDR3 reads CASSFRAAGNTIYF. The CDR3 coding sequence is TGTGCCAGCAGCTTCCGGGCGGCTGGAAACACCATATATTTT.